The rows below give T cell receptor beta chains drawn from one sample of a study of blood T cells in healthy people across ages. MiXCR, applied by TCRdb to the 5' RACE reads, yields one record per CDR3 protein. Among some 1 million distinct CDR3 sequences listed, 35% to 50% were seen once. The sequenced material came from blood. The receptors originated from an older woman in good health. Each CDR3 is given with its conserved first and last residue. A D gene is named only where the DNA matches it firmly. Size is stated for part of the rows, as once, few or many counts, or as a class when the clone is expanded.

J | D | V | length | size | CDR3 | DNA
TRBJ2-1 | TRBD2 | TRBV20-1 | 14 | NA | CSASNGRAYNEQFF | TGCAGTGCTAGTAACGGGAGGGCCTACAATGAACAGTTCTTC
TRBJ2-7 | NA | TRBV20-1 | 14 | NA | CSAIPEGSSYEQYF | TGCAGTGCCATACCTGAGGGCAGCTCCTACGAGCAGTACTTC
TRBJ2-3 | NA | TRBV30 | 15 | NA | CAWSVLGPSTDTQYF | TGTGCCTGGAGTGTATTAGGGCCAAGCACAGATACGCAGTATTTT
TRBJ2-5 | NA | TRBV6-2/TRBV6-3 | 15 | NA | CASTSATQLQETQYF | TGTGCCAGCACTAGCGCGACCCAACTCCAAGAGACCCAGTACTTC
TRBJ2-7 | NA | TRBV29-1 | 11 | many | CSVTREYEQYF | TGCAGCGTTACCAGAGAGTACGAGCAGTACTTC
TRBJ2-3 | NA | TRBV15 | 13 | few | CATSARDADTQYF | TGTGCCACCAGCGCAAGGGACGCAGATACGCAGTATTTT
TRBJ2-4 | NA | TRBV12-3/TRBV12-4 | 12 | many | CASSSPTDIQYF | TGTGCCAGCAGTTCCCCCACGGACATTCAGTACTTC
TRBJ2-3 | TRBD1 | TRBV3-1 | 18 | NA | CASSQGKTHRGGTDTQYF | TGTGCCAGCAGCCAAGGCAAGACTCACAGGGGAGGCACAGATACGCAGTATTTT
TRBJ2-3 | NA | TRBV24-1 | 14 | NA | CATSDVGDTDTQYF | TGTGCCACCAGTGATGTGGGTGACACAGATACGCAGTATTTT
TRBJ2-7 | NA | TRBV12-3/TRBV12-4 | 17 | few | CASSLIVSGQDLYEQYF | TGTGCCAGCAGTTTAATAGTAAGCGGGCAGGACTTATACGAGCAGTACTTC
TRBJ2-5 | TRBD1 | TRBV5-1 | 15 | NA | CASSRSPQGQETQYF | TGCGCCAGCAGCCGGAGCCCACAGGGGCAAGAGACCCAGTACTTC
TRBJ2-1 | TRBD2 | TRBV20-1 | 17 | few | CSARDGNLAGGINEQFF | TGCAGTGCTAGAGACGGGAATCTAGCGGGAGGTATCAATGAGCAGTTCTTC
TRBJ2-3 | TRBD2 | TRBV27 | 15 | NA | CASSNGGKSTDTQYF | TGTGCCAGCTCGAACGGGGGGAAGAGCACAGATACGCAGTATTTT
TRBJ2-1 | TRBD2 | TRBV7-8 | 16 | few | CASSFPASGTNNEQFF | TGTGCCAGCAGCTTTCCGGCTAGCGGGACAAACAATGAGCAGTTCTTC
TRBJ2-1 | NA | TRBV4-1 | 12 | NA | CASSQRPFEQFF | TGCGCCAGCAGCCAACGACCGTTTGAGCAGTTCTTC
TRBJ2-1 | NA | TRBV12-3/TRBV12-4 | 15 | NA | CASSLVGGTSYEQFF | TGTGCCAGCAGTTTAGTGGGGGGTACCTCCTACGAGCAGTTCTTC
TRBJ2-1 | NA | TRBV18 | 13 | few | CASSSAYYNEQFF | TGTGCCAGCTCATCAGCGTACTACAATGAGCAGTTCTTC
TRBJ2-5 | NA | TRBV15 | 13 | NA | CATSREPRETQYF | TGTGCCACCAGCAGAGAACCTCGGGAGACCCAGTACTTC
TRBJ2-3 | NA | TRBV10-3 | 14 | NA | CAISEFPQGDTQYF | TGTGCCATCAGTGAGTTTCCACAGGGAGATACGCAGTATTTT
TRBJ2-7 | NA | TRBV20-1 | 15 | medium-sized | CSARAPAGRAYEQYF | TGCAGTGCTAGAGCCCCAGCGGGCAGGGCCTACGAGCAGTACTTC
TRBJ2-1 | NA | TRBV18 | 16 | NA | CASSLSSTRRGGEQFF | TGTGCCAGCTCACTCTCCTCTACTAGACGTGGGGGTGAGCAGTTCTTC
TRBJ2-3 | NA | TRBV18 | 14 | NA | CASSPPGARDTQYF | TGTGCCAGCTCACCACCGGGGGCAAGAGATACGCAGTATTTT